Included here is one TCR beta chain sequence, with context. What was amplified from RNA transcripts were TCR beta CDR3 regions. A first-round RT-PCR of the TCR CDR3 used the HTBI primer set. TCRdb itself ran the multiplex PCR reads through MiXCR, one entry per CDR3 protein. The sample has 500,000 to 550,000 distinct CDR3 sequences, just under 20% seen once; the top ten hold approximately 50%. This entry belongs to a study of T cells in Graves' hyperthyroidism and ophthalmopathy. Material: blood. The receptor was isolated from a man aged 35 to 55 with Graves' ophthalmopathy.

CDR3 residues: CASSWWTGSNNEQFF. In DNA, the CDR3 is TGCGCCAGCAGCTGGTGGACAGGGTCCAACAATGAGCAGTTCTTC. The rearrangement joins TRBV5-1 to TRBJ2-1; 8 bases are shared with TRBD1. The length of the CDR3 is 15 residues. The germline CDR1 and CDR2 sequences are SGHRS and YFSETQ. Unmatched junction bases numbered 7, after V lost 3 bases and J lost 5 bases. Full variable domain (outside the CDR3, taken from reference TRBV5-1 and TRBJ2-1): KAGVTQTPRYLIKTRGQQVTLSCSPISGHRSVSWYQQTPGQGLQFLFEYFSETQRNKGNFPGRFSGRQFSNSRSEMNVSTLELGDSALYLCASSWWTGSNNEQFFGPGTRLTVL.